This TCR beta chain emerged from a study of shared clonotypes between healthy human individuals (TCRdb year 2020). For the study in its entirety: Three men and two women, aged 18 to 49 years, made up the cohort. For each donor, three plates each were used for CD4 naive and CD4 memory, two plates were used for CD8 naive, and one plate was used for CD8 memory. To estimate repertoire size and how much clonotypes are shared between individuals, the study performed deep sequencing of blood TCR repertoires from a handful of healthy adults. Different laboratories and diverse techniques were used to prepare libraries and sequence TCR repertoires, to increase sequencing depth and limit assay-specific biases. Per donor, leukapheresis produced somewhere between about 0.94 and 9.5 billion PBMCs. Study-wide conclusions, independent of this receptor: The genetic and exposure-history diversity represented was limited by the small number of donors. When a handful of donors were compared, the shared fraction of clonotypes was about 5% for naive CD4, 3% to 4% for naive CD8, more than 2% for memory CD4, and around 0.37% for memory CD8. Larger estimated clonotype richness was generally found for naive subsets than for memory subsets. Only blood was sampled, and tissue TCR repertoires likely differ from those in blood. Compared with non-shared clonotypes, clonotypes shared by all four sorted-subset donors had higher generation probabilities. Pairwise subsampling indicated that sequencing depth was expected to affect the degree of clonotype sharing among donors. Incomplete sequencing was indicated by rarefaction of sorted-subset datasets, despite the large sequencing depth.

Regarding this clone: Its specific antigen is unknown. No base quality values were provided; no much bigger clone lies one nucleotide off. The same CDR3 is also encoded by other DNA sequences in this sample.

The germline ends are 4 bases apart after V is trimmed by 2 bases and J by 0 bases. The germline V gene yields MGHDK for CDR1 and SYGVNS for CDR2. The CDR3 holds 13 amino acids from the cysteine to the phenylalanine. The only DNA kept is the CDR3, 39 bases in frame from the first base. CD8 naive samples were obtained by positive selection for CCR7 among CD45RO-negative cells, yielding a CD45RA+CCR7+ population from which TemRA cells were excluded. Healthy HIV-negative adults with no recently reported acute infections or vaccinations were included as donors. Every donor was a Caucasian adult living in Nashville, Tennessee, USA. Blood was obtained by leukapheresis, after which PBMCs were separated by Ficoll-Histopaque density gradient centrifugation and cryopreserved in liquid nitrogen vapor phase. Purity and quantity of every magnetically sorted T cell population were checked by analytical flow cytometry. Each sorted fraction had its genomic DNA isolated and then quantified by UV absorbance on a Nanodrop 2000c.

TCR CDR3 regions were amplified from genomic DNA by multiplex PCR using the deep immunoSEQ assay. For each cell subset, the extracted genomic DNA was distributed evenly across all wells of several immunoSEQ 96-well plates, and each plate served as one replicate. For sorted subsets, about 200 ng genomic DNA, equal to 30,000 to 35,000 T cell genomes, was loaded into each replicate PCR. The purified libraries were quantified using a Qubit 3.0 fluorometer, sized with a Bioanalyzer 2100, and then quantified again using the KAPA Library Quantification kit. Every immunoSEQ 96-well plate was sequenced on a dedicated single-read 150-cycle Illumina NextSeq 550 flow cell. On the study's bioinformatics: Because the immunoSEQ output held only junctional sequences and lacked quality scores, the filtering could not match the filtering applied to full-length reads. Sequences were annotated with PyIR, a Python wrapper for IgBLAST v1.9, using IMGT germline references to assign V/J genes and CDR3. Reads with weak V/J assignments (E-value above 1e-6), missing CDR3, stop codons, out-of-frame junctions, or ambiguous translated residues were removed. A V3J clonotype was defined by an identical inferred V gene, J gene, and CDR3 amino acid sequence. To compute the percentage overlap between repertoires, the number of shared unique clonotypes was divided by the size of the smaller repertoire. Richness of each repertoire was evaluated using RTK rarefaction, the Chao1 estimator, and Recon v2.1 estimates of unobserved clonotypes. Generation probabilities for all TCRbeta clonotypes obtained by the gDNA method from a handful of donors were computed using OLGA. TCRdb obtained this table from immuneACCESS and retained in-frame rearrangements with V and J assigned. These tables miss some clones; where compared with another copy, unresolved V genes account for less than half of the shortfall, and the remainder is unexplained. The DNA was the basis for D and trimming; V, J and clone size are from that table. For this sample the table gives around 2,000,000 clones, of which around 93% were detected only once. Under 2% of the sample is held by the ten biggest clonotypes.

The rearranged segments are TRBV25-1 and TRBJ1-2, with the D gene not clear enough to name. Sequenced: naive CD8+ T cells from PBMCs. The sample's cell subset or site label, in plain terms: CD45RA+CCR7+. This TCR came from a man younger than 35 in good health. Some clones in this sample may be carry-over from other donors' samples. The CDR3 protein: CASSEPANYGYTF. The DNA reads as follows: TGTGCCAGCAGTGAACCAGCTAACTATGGCTACACCTTC.